This T cell receptor (beta chain) is from a study of beta chain features in type 1 diabetes. The study's findings and limits: Among all four CD4+ subsets, Type 1 diabetes patients had TCRB CDR3s that were moderately but significantly shorter. Patients and controls would share equally any PCR tilt toward shorter templates.

Every bit of the isolated RNA underwent reverse transcription, so sequencing read expressed TCRB transcripts. Read counts averaged around 3.6 million for samples of naive, central memory and regulatory T cells. Libraries were prepared by immunoSEQ multiplex PCR; TCRdb keeps only in-frame clonotypes and omits some of them. The repertoire holds under 200,000 clones, with about 9% as singletons. A note on this clone: What it recognizes is unknown.

V lost 9 bases and J lost 2, with 14 bases in between. CDR1 is LNHDA, CDR2 SQIVND, per germline (reference sequence). CDR3 length: 13 residues. This TCR was sampled from a woman younger than 30 with type 1 diabetes. V usage is TRBV19 and J usage is TRBJ2-7, with D possibly being TRBD1 (5 bases). The specimen was central memory CD4+ T cells from blood. CDR3 nucleotides: TGTGCCAGCCCTAACCAGGGCCCCTACGAGCAGTACTTC. Translated, it gives CASPNQGPYEQYF.